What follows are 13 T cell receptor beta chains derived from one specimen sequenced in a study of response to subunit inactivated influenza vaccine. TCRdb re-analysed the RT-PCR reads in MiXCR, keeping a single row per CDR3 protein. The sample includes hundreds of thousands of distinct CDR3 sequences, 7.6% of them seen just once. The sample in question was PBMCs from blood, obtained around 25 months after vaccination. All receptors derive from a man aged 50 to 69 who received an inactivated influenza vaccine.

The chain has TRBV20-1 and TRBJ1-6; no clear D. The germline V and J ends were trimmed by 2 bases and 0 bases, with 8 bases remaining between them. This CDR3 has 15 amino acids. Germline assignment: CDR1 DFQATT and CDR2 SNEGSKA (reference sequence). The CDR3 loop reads CSARMGYSYNSPLHF. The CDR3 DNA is TGCAGTGCTAGAATGGGTTACTCCTATAATTCACCCCTCCACTTT.

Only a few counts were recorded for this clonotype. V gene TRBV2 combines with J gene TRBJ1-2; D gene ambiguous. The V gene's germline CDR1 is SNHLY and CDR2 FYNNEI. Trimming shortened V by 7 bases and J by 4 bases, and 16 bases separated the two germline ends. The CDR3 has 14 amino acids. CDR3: CASIRQLETYGYTF. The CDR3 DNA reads TGTGCCAGCATACGCCAACTAGAGACCTATGGCTACACCTTC.

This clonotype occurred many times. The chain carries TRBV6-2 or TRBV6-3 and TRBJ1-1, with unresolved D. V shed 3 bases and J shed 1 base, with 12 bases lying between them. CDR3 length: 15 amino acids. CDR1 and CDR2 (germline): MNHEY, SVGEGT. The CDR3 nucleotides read TGTGCCAGCAGTTATGTAGTAGGGAAGAACACTGAAGCTTTCTTT. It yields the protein CASSYVVGKNTEAFF.

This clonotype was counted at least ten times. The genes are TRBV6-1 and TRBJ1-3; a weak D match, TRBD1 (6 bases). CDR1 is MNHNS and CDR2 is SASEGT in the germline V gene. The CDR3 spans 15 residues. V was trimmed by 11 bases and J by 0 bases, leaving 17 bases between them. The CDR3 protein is CAVWGGRGSGNTIYF. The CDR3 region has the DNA TGTGCCGTTTGGGGGGGCAGGGGCTCTGGAAACACCATATATTTT.

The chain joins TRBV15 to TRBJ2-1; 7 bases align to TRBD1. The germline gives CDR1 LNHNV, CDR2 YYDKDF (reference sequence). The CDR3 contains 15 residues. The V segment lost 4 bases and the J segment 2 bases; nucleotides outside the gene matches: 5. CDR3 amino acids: CATSTETGTYNEQFF. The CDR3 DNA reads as TGTGCCACCAGCACGGAGACAGGGACCTACAATGAGCAGTTCTTC.

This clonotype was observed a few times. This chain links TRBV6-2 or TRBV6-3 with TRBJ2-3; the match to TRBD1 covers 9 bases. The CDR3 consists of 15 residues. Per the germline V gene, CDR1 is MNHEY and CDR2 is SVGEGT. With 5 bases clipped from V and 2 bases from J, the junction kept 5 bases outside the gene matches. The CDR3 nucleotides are TGTGCCAGCAGTACCTGGGACAGGGACACAGATACGCAGTATTTT. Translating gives CASSTWDRDTDTQYF.

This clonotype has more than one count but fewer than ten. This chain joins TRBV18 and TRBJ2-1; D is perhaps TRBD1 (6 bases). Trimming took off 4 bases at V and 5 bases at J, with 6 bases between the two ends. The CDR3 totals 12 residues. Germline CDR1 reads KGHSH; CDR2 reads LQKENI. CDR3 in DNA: TGTGCCAGCTCACAGGGGGACAATGAGCAGTTCTTC. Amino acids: CASSQGDNEQFF. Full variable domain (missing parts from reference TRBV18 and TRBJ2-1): NAGVMQNPRHLVRRRGQEARLRCSPMKGHSHVYWYRQLPEEGLKFMVYLQKENIIDESGMPKERFSAEFPKEGPSILRIQQVVRGDSAAYFCASSQGDNEQFFGPGTRLTVL.

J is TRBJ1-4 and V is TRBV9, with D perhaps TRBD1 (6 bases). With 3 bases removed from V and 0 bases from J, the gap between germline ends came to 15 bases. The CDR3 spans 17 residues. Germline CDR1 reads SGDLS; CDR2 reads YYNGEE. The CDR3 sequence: CASSEAPGGSTNEKLFF. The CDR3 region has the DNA TGTGCCAGCAGCGAGGCACCGGGGGGCTCAACTAATGAAAAACTGTTTTTT.

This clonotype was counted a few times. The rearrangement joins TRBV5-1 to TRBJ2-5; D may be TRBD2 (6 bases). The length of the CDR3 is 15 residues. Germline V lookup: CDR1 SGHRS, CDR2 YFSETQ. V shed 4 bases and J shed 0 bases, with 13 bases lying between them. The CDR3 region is CASSPTGEYQETQYF. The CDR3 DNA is TGCGCCAGCAGCCCCACGGGGGAGTACCAAGAGACCCAGTACTTC. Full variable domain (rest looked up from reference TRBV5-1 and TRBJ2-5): KAGVTQTPRYLIKTRGQQVTLSCSPISGHRSVSWYQQTPGQGLQFLFEYFSETQRNKGNFPGRFSGRQFSNSRSEMNVSTLELGDSALYLCASSPTGEYQETQYFGPGTRLLVL.

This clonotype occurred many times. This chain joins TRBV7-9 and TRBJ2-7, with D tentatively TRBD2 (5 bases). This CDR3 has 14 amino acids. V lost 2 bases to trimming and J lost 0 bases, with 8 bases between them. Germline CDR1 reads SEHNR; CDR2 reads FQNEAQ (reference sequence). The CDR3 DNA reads TGTGCCAGCAGCTTATTAGGGAGCTCCTACGAGCAGTACTTC. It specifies CASSLLGSSYEQYF. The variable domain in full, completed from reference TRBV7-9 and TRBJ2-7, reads DTGVSQNPRHKITKRGQNVTFRCDPISEHNRLYWYRQTLGQGPEFLTYFQNEAQLEKSRLLSDRFSAERPKGSFSTLEIQRTEQGDSAMYLCASSLLGSSYEQYFGPGTRLTVT.

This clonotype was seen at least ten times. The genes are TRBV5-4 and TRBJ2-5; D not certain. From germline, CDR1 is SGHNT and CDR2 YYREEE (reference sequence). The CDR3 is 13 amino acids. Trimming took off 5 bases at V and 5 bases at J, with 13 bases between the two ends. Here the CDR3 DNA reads TGTGCCAGCAGAGGTGGGATGGCGGAGACCCAGTACTTC. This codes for CASRGGMAETQYF.

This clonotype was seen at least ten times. CDR3 region: CATSDSGGANEKLFF. The DNA for the CDR3 is TGTGCCACCAGTGATTCAGGGGGGGCTAATGAAAAACTGTTTTTT. The V and J genes are TRBV24-1 and TRBJ1-4, with 7 positions matching TRBD1. The V segment lost 2 bases and the J segment 3 bases; nucleotides outside the gene matches: 2. CDR1 and CDR2 (germline): KGHDR, SFDVKD. The CDR3 consists of 15 residues.

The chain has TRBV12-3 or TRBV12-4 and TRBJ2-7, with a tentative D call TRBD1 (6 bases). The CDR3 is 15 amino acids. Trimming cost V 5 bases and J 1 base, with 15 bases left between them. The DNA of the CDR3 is TGTGCCAGCAGTCCCCGACAGGTTGGGTCCTACGAGCAGTACTTC. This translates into CASSPRQVGSYEQYF.